The sequence of this T cell receptor (beta chain) was determined in a study of blood T cell repertoires in COVID-19. CDR3 length: 15 amino acids. The J segment lost 2 bases and the V segment lost 2 bases, leaving 2 bases of the junction unmatched. Looked up from germline, CDR1 is ENHRY and CDR2 is SYGVKD. Clones were read by immunoSEQ multiplex PCR, and TCRdb kept only the in-frame ones, dropping some. The sample includes around 140,000 clones, roughly 90% seen only once; the top ten take around 1.5%. This chain connects TRBV10-3 to TRBJ2-1; 8 nucleotides align to TRBD2. This sequence originates from a human donor in a cohort sampled during active COVID-19. Material: peripheral blood. CDR3 in amino acids: CAISEPGLAYNEQFF. The DNA of the CDR3 is TGTGCCATCAGTGAGCCGGGACTAGCCTACAATGAGCAGTTCTTC.